Below are 20 T cell receptor beta chains sequenced from a single sample in a study of CD8+CD57+ T cells in acquired aplastic anemia. Genomic DNA, serving as template, underwent TCR beta VDJ and CDR3 profiling. TCRdb passed the reads through MiXCR, listing each CDR3 protein once. The sample holds about 180,000 distinct CDR3 sequences, roughly 63% seen once. Patients chosen for sequencing had shown CD8+CD57+ cell expansion by flow cytometry. The specimen was sorted CD4+, CD8+, or CD8+CD57+ T cells (not recorded which) from PBMCs. The receptors here all came from a human donor with aplastic anemia.

The rearrangement links TRBV7-2 to TRBJ2-1; D assignment may be TRBD1 or TRBD2 (7 bases each). The length of the CDR3 is 14 residues. Germline CDR1 is SGHTA and CDR2 is FQGNSA. Trimming removed 1 base from V and 10 bases from J, with 14 bases in between. In DNA, the CDR3 is TGTGCCAGCAGCTTAGAAAGGCAGGGGGGGGAGCAGTTCTTC. The encoded protein is CASSLERQGGEQFF. The full variable domain, its missing parts supplied by reference TRBV7-2 and TRBJ2-1, is GAGVSQSPSNKVTEKGKDVELRCDPISGHTALYWYRQSLGQGLEFLIYFQGNSAPDKSGLPSDRFSAERTGGSVSTLTIQRTQQEDSAVYLCASSLERQGGEQFFGPGTRLTVL.

The rearrangement uses TRBV7-9 and TRBJ2-7, with 12 bases aligning to TRBD2. The junction had 5 bases not matched to a gene; V was cut back by 1 base and J by 7 bases. Germline CDR1 and CDR2: SEHNR and FQNEAQ (reference sequence). The CDR3 sequence is 15 residues long. This chain's CDR3 is CASSLDPSGGEEQYF. The DNA for the CDR3 is TGTGCCAGCAGCTTAGACCCTAGCGGGGGGGAGGAGCAGTACTTC.

In the case of this clonotype: Sequence at one end of the junction differs from germline and may be a read error. This rearrangement joins TRBV4-1 to TRBJ1-1, with unresolved D. CDR3 length equals 9 residues. Germline V lookup: CDR1 MGHRA, CDR2 YSYEKL. The CDR3 nucleotides are TGCGCCAGCAGCCAAGAACGAGGGTTT. This sequence encodes CASSQERGF.

The chain links TRBV7-9 to TRBJ2-7; TRBD1 is a possible D gene (6 bases). The CDR3 sequence is 15 residues long. The V end was cut by 2 bases, the J end by 4 bases, with 15 bases between. CDR1 is SEHNR and CDR2 is FQNEAQ in the germline V gene (reference sequence). The CDR3 reads CASSLTADSSYEQYF. CDR3 DNA sequence: TGTGCCAGCAGCTTAACCGCGGACAGTTCATACGAGCAGTACTTC.

The table lists this clonotype with a count of one. The V and J genes are TRBV2 and TRBJ1-1; D is uncertain. With 5 bases removed from V and 10 bases from J, the gap between germline ends came to 20 bases. The CDR3 is 14 residues long. The V gene's germline CDR1 is SNHLY and CDR2 FYNNEI. The CDR3 bases are TGTGCCAGCAGTCAAGAAGGCGGACCCCTAGGAGCTTTCTTT. Translation gives CASSQEGGPLGAFF.

The chain is built from TRBV29-1 and TRBJ1-1; TRBD1 might be the D (6 bases). Germline assignment: CDR1 SQVTM and CDR2 ANQGSEA. The germline V and J ends were trimmed by 0 bases and 8 bases, with 16 bases remaining between them. CDR3 length equals 14 residues. The CDR3 spells CSVEDRHPGDEAFF. CDR3 nucleotides: TGCAGCGTTGAAGACCGGCACCCAGGGGACGAAGCTTTCTTT.

This CDR3 reads CASSLDGRATETQYF. CDR3 bases: TGCGCCAGCAGCTTGGACGGGAGGGCCACTGAGACCCAGTACTTC. The rearrangement joins TRBV5-1 to TRBJ2-5; 8 bases are a match to TRBD2. Losses at the gene ends were 0 bases for V and 5 bases for J; bases not matched to a gene: 6. The CDR3 runs 15 residues. Germline CDR1 is SGHRS and CDR2 is YFSETQ.

This clonotype was seen once. The rearrangement links TRBV7-9 to TRBJ1-2; 8 bases agree with TRBD1. Per the germline V gene, CDR1 is SEHNR and CDR2 is FQNEAQ (reference sequence). The CDR3 runs to 14 residues. Trimming removed 4 bases from V and 6 bases from J; junction bases left unmatched: 7. CDR3 nucleotides: TGTGCCAGCAGCTCCGGACAGGGCTATAATGGCTACACCTTC. It yields the protein CASSSGQGYNGYTF.

This clonotype has at least ten counts. The chain is built from TRBV27 and TRBJ1-2; the D gene is possibly TRBD1 (6 bases). The germline V gene encodes CDR1 MNHEY and CDR2 SMNVEV (reference sequence). V was pared by 2 bases and J by 5 bases, with 9 bases between. CDR3 length: 13 residues. CDR3 residues: CASSLGRGYGYTF. The DNA for the CDR3 is TGTGCCAGCAGTTTAGGAAGGGGGTATGGCTACACCTTC.

The chain is built from TRBV20-1 and TRBJ2-7; the match to TRBD1 covers 9 bases. The CDR3 consists of 16 residues. J lost 3 bases, V lost 3 bases, and 12 bases had no gene match. The germline CDR1 and CDR2 sequences are DFQATT and SNEGSKA (reference sequence). In DNA form, the CDR3 reads TGCAGTGCTAGCCGCTGGGACAGGGTCAACTACTACGAGCAGTACTTC. Amino acid sequence: CSASRWDRVNYYEQYF.

This chain joins TRBV20-1 and TRBJ2-5; 7 nucleotides agree with TRBD2. With 0 bases clipped from V and 5 bases from J, the junction kept 15 bases outside the gene matches. Germline V gene data show CDR1 as DFQATT and CDR2 as SNEGSKA (reference sequence). The CDR3 has 17 residues. CDR3 coding DNA: TGCAGTGCTAGAGATCTCCGACTAGCTGGGGAAAGGGAGACCCAGTACTTC. This translates into CSARDLRLAGERETQYF.

This chain links TRBV10-3 with TRBJ2-2; 7 nucleotides align to TRBD2. This CDR3 has 16 residues. V lost 1 base, J lost 0 bases, and 2 bases stayed unmatched. From germline, CDR1 is ENHRY and CDR2 SYGVKD. This CDR3 is CAISEWGGSNTGELFF. In nucleotides, the CDR3 is TGTGCCATCAGTGAGTGGGGGGGGTCGAACACCGGGGAGCTGTTTTTT.

The chain employs TRBV29-1 and TRBJ2-2; D remains ambiguous. Germline lookup yields CDR1 SQVTM and CDR2 ANQGSEA. This CDR3 has 13 residues. Deletions cut 3 bases from V and 5 bases from J, with 10 bases between. Here the CDR3 reads CSVDGPRTGELFF. The CDR3 DNA follows: TGCAGCGTTGATGGTCCGAGGACCGGGGAGCTGTTTTTT.

The V call is TRBV19, the J call TRBJ2-7; 9 positions match TRBD1. The CDR3 covers 15 residues. Germline V gives CDR1 LNHDA, CDR2 SQIVND (reference sequence). The V segment lost 7 bases and the J segment 2 bases; nucleotides outside the gene matches: 9. In DNA, the CDR3 is TGTGCCAGTACCCCAACCGGGACAGGGCCCTACGAGCAGTACTTC. Its translation: CASTPTGTGPYEQYF.

Regarding this clonotype: Sequence at one end of the junction differs from germline and may be a read error. V gene TRBV7-2 combines with J gene TRBJ2-7, with 7 bases matching TRBD2. Germline V lookup: CDR1 SGHTA, CDR2 FQGNSA. This CDR3 is built from 14 residues. This chain's CDR3 is CASSPGGAGYEQYF. The CDR3 DNA sequence: TGCGCCAGCAGCCCGGGGGGAGCGGGCTACGAGCAGTACTTC.

This clonotype came up once. The junction does not match germline at one end; this may be a read error. The CDR3 region is CASSLWIQGASTEAFF. CDR3 nucleotide sequence: TGTGCCAGCAGTTTATGGATTCAGGGGGCGAGCACTGAAGCTTTCTTT. The chain carries TRBV24-1 and TRBJ1-1; 8 bases are a match to TRBD1. Germline values: CDR1 KGHDR, CDR2 SFDVKD. The CDR3 runs 16 residues.

This rearrangement joins TRBV10-3 to TRBJ2-1; 10 nucleotides match TRBD2. Trimming cost V 10 bases and J 5 bases; bases outside gene matches: 8. The CDR3 contains 14 residues. Germline V gene data show CDR1 as ENHRY and CDR2 as SYGVKD. CDR3: CATQAGGPNNEQFF. CDR3 coding DNA: TGTGCCACCCAAGCGGGAGGGCCGAACAATGAGCAGTTCTTC.

The genes are TRBV7-3 and TRBJ2-7; 10 nucleotides match TRBD2. Germline V CDR1 and CDR2: SGHTA, FQGTGA. The CDR3 runs 13 residues. Unmatched junction bases numbered 4, after V lost 5 bases and J lost 6 bases. The DNA of the CDR3 is TGTGCCAGCAGCATCTTAGCGGGGGGCGAGCAGTACTTC. Translated, it gives CASSILAGGEQYF.

V gene TRBV2 combines with J gene TRBJ1-2, with TRBD1 identical over 10 bases. The CDR3 runs 15 residues. Germline CDR1 reads SNHLY; CDR2 reads FYNNEI. After removal of 4 bases from V and 4 bases from J, the junction contained 6 bases not matched to a gene. CDR3 amino acids: CASSVLRDRGYGYTF. CDR3 in DNA: TGTGCCAGCAGTGTATTGAGGGACAGGGGCTATGGCTACACCTTC.

This chain uses TRBV10-3 with TRBJ2-7, with D perhaps matching TRBD1 (6 bases). The CDR3 spans 14 residues. With 10 bases removed from V and 4 bases from J, the gap between germline ends came to 20 bases. Per germline, CDR1 ENHRY and CDR2 SYGVKD. CDR3: CATSAGTLQYEQYF. Here the CDR3 DNA reads TGTGCCACCTCCGCCGGGACATTACAATACGAGCAGTACTTC.